What follows are 19 T cell receptor beta chains derived from one specimen sequenced in a study of cytomegalovirus exposure and HLA in healthy donors. The study ran its PCR with 60 Vbeta and 13 Jbeta primers. The assay was immunoSEQ multiplex PCR, and TCRdb's table has in-frame clones only and misses some. The data contain over 100,000 clones, approximately 78% of them seen just once; the ten biggest clones take up 22%. The sample comprised PBMCs. The receptors were sampled from a man aged 25 to 40 in good health and CMV-seropositive.

The CDR3 loop is CASSLRGGSSYNEQFF. Here the CDR3 DNA reads TGTGCCAGCAGCCTACGCGGGGGAAGCTCCTACAATGAGCAGTTCTTC. The chain has TRBV7-6 and TRBJ2-1, with 7 bases matching TRBD2. This CDR3 spans 16 amino acids. Germline V lookup: CDR1 SGHVS, CDR2 FNYEAQ. V shed 5 bases and J 0 bases; nucleotides not matched to a gene: 7.

The chain recombines TRBV2 with TRBJ2-7, with 9 bases aligning to TRBD2. CDR3 size: 14 residues. Germline CDR1 is SNHLY and CDR2 is FYNNEI. V was pared by 9 bases and J by 6 bases, with 12 bases of the junction left unmatched. The CDR3 DNA is TGTGCCAGGGGGGGGCTAGCGGGGCCCCTCGAGCAGTACGTC. It codes for CARGGLAGPLEQYV.

V and J are TRBV7-2 and TRBJ2-3; 7 bases are shared with TRBD2. The V gene end was trimmed by 5 bases and the J gene end by 4 bases; junction bases not matched to a gene: 9. This CDR3 is built from 15 residues. Germline CDR1 and CDR2: SGHTA and FQGNSA. The CDR3 DNA sequence: TGTGCCAGCAGCCCGGGAGCGGGACGGGCAGATACGCAGTATTTT. Translating gives CASSPGAGRADTQYF.

As for this clone: The germline gene is not matched at one end of the junction; a read error may be the cause. The same CDR3 is also encoded by other DNA sequences in this sample. The chain links TRBV2 to TRBJ1-6; a possible D gene is TRBD1 (5 bases). Germline CDR1 SNHLY, CDR2 FYNNEI. CDR3 size: 12 residues. DNA of the CDR3: TGTGCCAGCAGTGAAAGCGGGGCAAAGCCGCGTTTT. This encodes CASSESGAKPRF. The full variable domain, its missing parts supplied by reference TRBV2 and TRBJ1-6, is EPEVTQTPSHQVTQMGQEVILRCVPISNHLYFYWYRQILGQKVEFLVSFYNNEISEKSEIFDDQFSVERPDGSNFTLKIRSTKLEDSAMYFCASSESGAKPRFGNGTRLTVT.

The V gene is TRBV19, the J gene TRBJ2-1; 12 nucleotides agree with TRBD2. The CDR3 is 17 amino acids. Germline CDR1 LNHDA, CDR2 SQIVND (reference sequence). Unmatched junction bases numbered 10, after V lost 3 bases and J lost 7 bases. For the CDR3, the DNA is TGTGCCAGTAGTATTGATTTGGAAACTAGCGGGGGGAATGAGCAGTTCTTC. Protein: CASSIDLETSGGNEQFF.

This clone showed up just a few times. The rearrangement joins TRBV27 to TRBJ2-1, with 7 bases that match TRBD2. Trimming removed 10 bases from V and 9 bases from J; junction bases left unmatched: 15. CDR3 length equals 14 residues. Germline V lookup: CDR1 MNHEY, CDR2 SMNVEV (reference sequence). DNA for the CDR3: TGTGCCACCGGGTTGGCGGGAGACGCATCTGAGCAGTTCTTC. Protein sequence: CATGLAGDASEQFF.

The chain combines TRBV6-1 with TRBJ2-6; D ambiguous. Germline-derived CDR1 and CDR2 are MNHNS and SASEGT. This CDR3 region has 14 residues. The V end was cut by 7 bases, the J end by 0 bases, with 7 bases between. This CDR3 reads CASNVASGANVLTF. CDR3 coding DNA: TGTGCCAGCAACGTAGCCTCTGGGGCCAACGTCCTGACTTTC.

The rearrangement links TRBV2 to TRBJ2-1, with 13 bases fitting TRBD2. The CDR3 loop spans 17 amino acids. The V segment lost 6 bases and the J segment 2 bases; nucleotides outside the gene matches: 7. Germline CDR1 is SNHLY and CDR2 is FYNNEI. The CDR3 sequence: CASRTGLAGVTYNEQFF. The CDR3 DNA sequence: TGTGCCAGCAGAACCGGACTAGCGGGGGTTACCTACAATGAGCAGTTCTTC.

The chain combines TRBV6-5 with TRBJ1-2; D is unclear. CDR1 and CDR2 from the germline V gene are MNHEY and SVGAGI. The V end lost 7 bases, the J end lost 8 bases, and 23 bases lay between the germline ends. The CDR3 contains 15 residues. The CDR3 here is CASTLLIEGGGGYTF. DNA of the CDR3: TGTGCCAGCACCCTCCTCATTGAGGGAGGTGGGGGCTACACCTTC.

This chain links TRBV28 with TRBJ1-6; D possibly corresponds to TRBD1 (6 bases). From germline, CDR1 is MDHEN and CDR2 SYDVKM. Between the trimmed V and J ends, which lost 1 base and 6 bases, there was a span of 13 bases. CDR3 length: 16 residues. The CDR3, as DNA: TGTGCCAGCAGTTTATTGGTAGGGGGGGGTAATTCACCCCTCCACTTT. It yields the protein CASSLLVGGGNSPLHF.

This chain connects TRBV5-1 to TRBJ2-3; D unclear. CDR3 length equals 15 residues. V was cut by 2 bases and J by 2 bases, with 12 bases left in between. Looked up from germline, CDR1 is SGHRS and CDR2 is YFSETQ. This CDR3 is CASSLRRQDTDTQYF. CDR3 DNA sequence: TGCGCCAGCAGCTTACGTCGGCAGGACACAGATACGCAGTATTTT.

This chain uses TRBV6-1 with TRBJ2-5; D perhaps matches TRBD1 (6 bases). In germline, CDR1 is MNHNS, CDR2 SASEGT. Trimming cost V 8 bases and J 5 bases, with 15 bases left between them. The CDR3 totals 13 residues. The DNA of the CDR3 is TGTGCCAGCCAAATAGGGGGTATTGAGACCCAGTACTTC. Its protein is CASQIGGIETQYF.

The V gene is TRBV10-2, the J gene TRBJ2-5; TRBD2 aligns across 10 bases. Losses at the gene ends were 2 bases for V and 5 bases for J; bases not matched to a gene: 11. The CDR3 loop spans 17 amino acids. Germline CDR1 and CDR2: WSHSY and SAAADI. The CDR3 region is CASSEEVASGSEETQYF. CDR3 bases: TGCGCCAGCAGTGAGGAGGTGGCTAGCGGGAGCGAGGAGACCCAGTACTTC.

The rearrangement joins TRBV5-1 to TRBJ2-5, with TRBD1 matching 8 bases. CDR1 is SGHRS and CDR2 is YFSETQ in the germline V gene. The CDR3 runs 13 residues. After removal of 4 bases from V and 5 bases from J, the junction contained 4 bases not matched to a gene. The CDR3: CASSLDRAETQYF. Here the CDR3 DNA reads TGCGCCAGCAGCCTGGACAGGGCGGAGACCCAGTACTTC.

This chain connects TRBV6-1 to TRBJ2-7; TRBD2 is a possible D gene (7 bases). Trimming shortened V by 6 bases and J by 4 bases, and 19 bases separated the two germline ends. CDR3 length: 15 residues. Germline assignment: CDR1 MNHNS and CDR2 SASEGT. The CDR3 reads CASSPNWGGGYEQYF. CDR3 nucleotide sequence: TGTGCCAGCAGCCCCAATTGGGGGGGCGGGTACGAGCAGTACTTC.

This clone occurred once. The gene calls are TRBV4-1 and TRBJ2-5; 11 bases fit TRBD2. CDR1 is MGHRA and CDR2 is YSYEKL in the germline V gene. This CDR3 comprises 14 residues. Trimming cost V 4 bases and J 5 bases; bases outside gene matches: 3. CDR3 in DNA: TGCGCCAGCAGCCCAGGGACTAGCGGTGAGACCCAGTACTTC. Residues: CASSPGTSGETQYF.

This clone was observed a handful of times. V is TRBV6-6 and J is TRBJ2-7; D is possibly TRBD2 (5 bases). CDR3 length: 15 amino acids. Germline-derived CDR1 and CDR2 are MNHNY and SVGAGI (reference sequence). V was trimmed by 1 base and J by 4 bases, leaving 14 bases between them. Here the CDR3 reads CASSYLVTGGYEQYF. The CDR3 DNA reads TGTGCCAGCAGTTACTTGGTCACGGGCGGGTACGAGCAGTACTTC.

The chain links TRBV7-2 to TRBJ1-3, with D tentatively TRBD1 (5 bases). This CDR3 region has 14 residues. Germline loops: CDR1 SGHTA, CDR2 FQGNSA. Trimming took 8 bases from V and 0 from J, leaving 11 bases between them. CDR3 sequence (DNA): TGTGCCAGCGAGCAGGGCCTCTCTGGAAACACCATATATTTT. Residues: CASEQGLSGNTIYF. Drawing the rest from reference TRBV7-2 and TRBJ1-3, the complete variable domain is GAGVSQSPSNKVTEKGKDVELRCDPISGHTALYWYRQSLGQGLEFLIYFQGNSAPDKSGLPSDRFSAERTGGSVSTLTIQRTQQEDSAVYLCASEQGLSGNTIYFGEGSWLTVV.

The rearrangement uses TRBV5-8 and TRBJ2-2; 9 nucleotides match TRBD1. CDR1 and CDR2 (germline): SGHTS, YDEGEE. The junction had 6 bases not matched to a gene; V was cut back by 4 bases and J by 5 bases. The CDR3 contains 15 residues. CDR3 in DNA: TGTGCCAGCAGCGCCAGACAGGGGGGAACCGGGGAGCTGTTTTTT. Translating it yields CASSARQGGTGELFF.